A selection of T cell receptor beta chains follows, all from one sample in a study of blood T cells in healthy people across ages. TCRdb processed the 5' RACE reads anew with MiXCR; each CDR3 protein has one entry. The sample records roughly 1.5 million distinct CDR3 sequences, less than 45% being singletons. The sequencing input was blood. Receptors were obtained from a woman younger than 30 in good health. The CDR3 runs from the conserved cysteine through the conserved F or W. Fields, in order: J gene, V gene, clone size, D gene, CDR3 DNA, CDR3 protein. The D gene is left open where the match is weak. Clone size, where shown, is once, few, many, or a class for clones that have expanded.

>TRBJ2-3|TRBV20-1|.|.
TGCAGTGCTAGGGCGCGGTGGGGAACTAGCACAGATACGCAGTATTTT
CSARARWGTSTDTQYF
>TRBJ2-1|TRBV2|once|.
TGTGCCAGCAGTGAACTAACCAAAAAGCAGTTCTTC
CASSELTKKQFF
>TRBJ2-5|TRBV6-6|few|.
TGTGCCACGGCAGGGCTACAAGAGACCCAGTACTTC
CATAGLQETQYF
>TRBJ2-1|TRBV5-1|few|TRBD2
TGCGCCAGCAGCTTGGGGAGCGGGGGTCTCTCCTACAATGAGCAGTTCTTC
CASSLGSGGLSYNEQFF
>TRBJ1-1|TRBV6-2/TRBV6-3|once|.
TGTGCCAGCATTCGCCAAAGTCCTGATCTGGGCACTGAAGCTTTCTTT
CASIRQSPDLGTEAFF
>TRBJ2-5|TRBV12-3/TRBV12-4|.|TRBD2
TGTGCCAGCAGTCCGTCGACTAGCGCTTGGGGGGAGACCCAGTACTTC
CASSPSTSAWGETQYF
>TRBJ2-1|TRBV9|.|.
TGTGCCAGCAGCGTAGCGTGGGCCAGCTCCTACAATGAGCAGTTCTTC
CASSVAWASSYNEQFF
>TRBJ2-2|TRBV6-2/TRBV6-3|few|TRBD2
TGTGCCAGCACCTTTCGGGGGGGGCCGCGAACCGGGGAGCTGTTTTTT
CASTFRGGPRTGELFF
>TRBJ2-7|TRBV7-9|few|TRBD1
TGTGCCAGCAGCTCCAGGGGGCGCCATTCCTACGAGCAGTACTTC
CASSSRGRHSYEQYF
>TRBJ2-3|TRBV4-3|.|.
TGCGCCAGCAGCCAAGTGGGCACGCCTAGCACAGATACGCAGTATTTT
CASSQVGTPSTDTQYF
>TRBJ2-1|TRBV11-2|.|.
TGTGCCAGCACCGTTAGCCGACAGATGGGTGAGCAGTTCTTC
CASTVSRQMGEQFF
>TRBJ1-2|TRBV5-4|.|.
TGTGCCAGCAGCTTGGACGAGGGGAATGGCTACACCTTC
CASSLDEGNGYTF
>TRBJ1-1|TRBV9|.|.
TGTGCCAGCAGCATTTCGGACACCCACACTGAAGCTTTCTTT
CASSISDTHTEAFF
>TRBJ2-7|TRBV12-3/TRBV12-4|.|.
TGTGCCAGCAGCAAGGGACCGAATAGCCCATACAATGAGCAGTACTTC
CASSKGPNSPYNEQYF
>TRBJ2-7|TRBV4-1|.|TRBD1
TGCGCCAGCAGCCAAGATATAGGGACAGGGGCGGAGGGATGCCAGTACTTC
CASSQDIGTGAEGCQYF
>TRBJ2-5|TRBV7-2|.|TRBD2
TGTGCCAGCAGCTTAGCCCGCGGGACTAGCGGGAGTAATGAGCAGTACTTC
CASSLARGTSGSNEQYF
>TRBJ2-1|TRBV25-1|.|.
TGTGCCAGCAGTGAATATACGACGCCACTCATTGAGCAGTTCTTC
CASSEYTTPLIEQFF
>TRBJ1-2|TRBV6-6|.|TRBD1
TGTGCCAGCACCAGAAGCGGGACAGACTACCTCCCTGGCTACACCTTC
CASTRSGTDYLPGYTF
>TRBJ2-2|TRBV6-2/TRBV6-3|.|TRBD1
TGTGCCAGCAGGAAGGGACAGGGGTACACCGGGGAGCTGTTTTTT
CASRKGQGYTGELFF
>TRBJ2-7|TRBV9|.|.
TGTGCCAGCAGCCTCCTCGGGACTGCCTCCAATGAGCAGTACTTC
CASSLLGTASNEQYF
>TRBJ2-7|TRBV29-1|few|.
TGCAGCGTCGAAAGCCGGACCGGCTACGAGCAGTACTTC
CSVESRTGYEQYF
>TRBJ1-2|TRBV12-3/TRBV12-4|.|.
TGTGCCAGCAGTTTTAACCGGGGCAACTATGGCTACACCTTC
CASSFNRGNYGYTF
>TRBJ2-1|TRBV30|.|.
TGTGCCTGGAGTGTAAGGACGTCTTACAATGAGCAGTTCTTC
CAWSVRTSYNEQFF
>TRBJ2-7|TRBV6-6|few|TRBD2
TGTGCCAGCAGTCCCCTAGCGGGGGGGCTTCCGGACGAGCAGTACTTC
CASSPLAGGLPDEQYF
>TRBJ2-1|TRBV29-1|.|TRBD1
TGCAGCACTTACAGACAGGGGGGTAGCGATGAGCAGTTCTTC
CSTYRQGGSDEQFF
>TRBJ1-2|TRBV7-8|.|.
TGTGCCAGCAGCGAAGGACAACTTTTCTATGGCTACACCTTC
CASSEGQLFYGYTF
>TRBJ1-2|TRBV25-1|.|.
TGTGCCAGCACGAGGGGTGTCGGCTACACCTTC
CASTRGVGYTF
>TRBJ1-1|TRBV2|.|TRBD1
TGTGCCGGCAGTGGGGCCAGGGGGCGTTCCTGGGCGAACACTGAAGCTTTCTTT
CAGSGARGRSWANTEAFF
>TRBJ1-2|TRBV5-1|.|.
TGCGCCAGCAGCTTCGAGGGTTTGGATGGCTACACCTTC
CASSFEGLDGYTF
>TRBJ2-3|TRBV12-3/TRBV12-4|.|TRBD2
TGTGCCAGCAGTCCCATTATACGCGGGGGGGCCGAAGATACGCAGTATTTT
CASSPIIRGGAEDTQYF
>TRBJ1-2|TRBV20-1|.|.
TGCAGTGCTAGAGATCTGGGGGGTATATCGCGCTATGGCTACACCTTC
CSARDLGGISRYGYTF
>TRBJ2-7|TRBV7-9|.|.
TGTGCCAGCAGCTTAGGGACAGATGTCTACGAGCAGTACTTC
CASSLGTDVYEQYF
>TRBJ1-2|TRBV4-3|.|TRBD1
TGCGCCAGCAGCCTTGGACAGGGGGTTGGCTATGGCTACACCTTC
CASSLGQGVGYGYTF
>TRBJ2-6|TRBV7-9|.|TRBD1
TGTGCCAGCAGCTTACTGAGGACAGGCATCTATGGGGCCAACGTCCTGACTTTC
CASSLLRTGIYGANVLTF
>TRBJ2-1|TRBV20-1|few|TRBD2
TGCAGTGCTCCCAAGACTAGCGGGAGATCCTACAATGAGCAGTTCTTC
CSAPKTSGRSYNEQFF
>TRBJ2-1|TRBV6-6|.|.
TGTGCCAGCAGCCCCGGGACTGGGGTCGGGGAGCAGTTCTTC
CASSPGTGVGEQFF
>TRBJ2-1|TRBV4-1|.|.
TGCGCCAGCAGCCAAGGTAGACTAGTTGAGCAGTTCTTC
CASSQGRLVEQFF
>TRBJ2-7|TRBV20-1|few|TRBD2
TGCAGTGCTCGGGGGGGACTAGCGGGAGGTGGGTCGAACGAGCAGTACTTC
CSARGGLAGGGSNEQYF
>TRBJ1-1|TRBV27|.|TRBD1
TGTGCCAGCAGCTTGACAGGGATCGCTGAAGCTTTCTTT
CASSLTGIAEAFF
>TRBJ2-4|TRBV20-1|few|.
TGCAGTGCTAGAGTGGGACCGCCGGATCAGTACTTC
CSARVGPPDQYF
>TRBJ2-5|TRBV7-2|few|.
TGTGCCAGCGCGATCGGGGGCGTGGAGACCCAGTACTTC
CASAIGGVETQYF
>TRBJ2-7|TRBV4-2|.|TRBD2
TGTGCCAGCAGCCAAGACGGGTTAGCGGGAGGGTACGAGCAGTACTTC
CASSQDGLAGGYEQYF